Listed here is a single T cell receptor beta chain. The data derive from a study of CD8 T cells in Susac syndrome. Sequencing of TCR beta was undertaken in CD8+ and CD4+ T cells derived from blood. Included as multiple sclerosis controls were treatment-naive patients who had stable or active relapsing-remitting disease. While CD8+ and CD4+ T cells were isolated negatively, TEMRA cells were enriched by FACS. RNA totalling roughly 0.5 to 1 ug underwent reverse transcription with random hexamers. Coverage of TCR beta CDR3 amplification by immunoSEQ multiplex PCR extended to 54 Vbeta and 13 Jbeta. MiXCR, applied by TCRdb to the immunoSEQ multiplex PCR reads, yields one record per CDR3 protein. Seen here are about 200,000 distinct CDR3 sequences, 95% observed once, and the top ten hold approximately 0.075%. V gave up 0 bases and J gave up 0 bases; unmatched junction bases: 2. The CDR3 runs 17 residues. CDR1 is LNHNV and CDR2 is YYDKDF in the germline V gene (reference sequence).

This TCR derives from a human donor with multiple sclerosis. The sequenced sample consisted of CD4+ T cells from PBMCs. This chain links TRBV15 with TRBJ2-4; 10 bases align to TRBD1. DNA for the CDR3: TGTGCCACCAGCAGAGACGGGACAGGGGAAGCCAAAAACATTCAGTACTTC. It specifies CATSRDGTGEAKNIQYF.